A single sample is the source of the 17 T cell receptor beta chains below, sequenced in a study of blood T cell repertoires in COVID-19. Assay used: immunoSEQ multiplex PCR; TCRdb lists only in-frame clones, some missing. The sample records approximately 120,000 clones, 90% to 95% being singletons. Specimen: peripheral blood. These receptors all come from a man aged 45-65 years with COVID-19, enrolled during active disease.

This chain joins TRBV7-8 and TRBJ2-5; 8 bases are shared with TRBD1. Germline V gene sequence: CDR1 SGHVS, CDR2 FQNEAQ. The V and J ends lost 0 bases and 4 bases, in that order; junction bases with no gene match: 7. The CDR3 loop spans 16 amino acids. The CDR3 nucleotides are TGTGCCAGCAGCTTAGCGGTTGGACAGGGAGTAGAGACCCAGTACTTC. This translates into CASSLAVGQGVETQYF.

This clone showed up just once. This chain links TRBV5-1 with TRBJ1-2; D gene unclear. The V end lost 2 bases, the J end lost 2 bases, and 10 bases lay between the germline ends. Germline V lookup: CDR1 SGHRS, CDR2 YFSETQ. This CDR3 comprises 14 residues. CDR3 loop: CASSFGQTNYGYTF. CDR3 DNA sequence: TGCGCCAGCAGCTTTGGGCAGACCAACTATGGCTACACCTTC.

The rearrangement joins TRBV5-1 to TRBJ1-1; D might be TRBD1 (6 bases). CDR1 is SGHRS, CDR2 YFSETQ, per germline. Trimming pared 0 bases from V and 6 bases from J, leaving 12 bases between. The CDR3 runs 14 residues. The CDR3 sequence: CASSLAGQTPEAFF. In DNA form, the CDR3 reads TGCGCCAGCAGCTTGGCTGGACAGACCCCTGAAGCTTTCTTT.

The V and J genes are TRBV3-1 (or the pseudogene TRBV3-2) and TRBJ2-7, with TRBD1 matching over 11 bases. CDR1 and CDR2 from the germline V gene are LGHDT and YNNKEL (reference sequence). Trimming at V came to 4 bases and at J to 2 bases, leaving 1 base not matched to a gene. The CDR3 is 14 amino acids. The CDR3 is CASSLGQGAYEQYF. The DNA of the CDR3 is TGTGCCAGCAGCCTGGGACAGGGGGCCTACGAGCAGTACTTC.

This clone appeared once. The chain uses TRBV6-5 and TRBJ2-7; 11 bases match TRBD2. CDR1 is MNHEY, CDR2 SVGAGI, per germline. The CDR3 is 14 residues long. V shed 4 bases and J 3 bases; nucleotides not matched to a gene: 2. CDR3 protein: CASSFGTSGYEQYF. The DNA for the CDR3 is TGTGCCAGCAGTTTCGGGACTAGCGGCTACGAGCAGTACTTC.

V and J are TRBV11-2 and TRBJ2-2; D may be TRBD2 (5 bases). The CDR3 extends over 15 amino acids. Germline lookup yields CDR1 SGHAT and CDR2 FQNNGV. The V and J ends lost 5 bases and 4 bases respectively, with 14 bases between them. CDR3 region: CASSPNGVTTGELFF. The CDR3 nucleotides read TGTGCCAGCAGCCCAAACGGGGTTACCACCGGGGAGCTGTTTTTT.

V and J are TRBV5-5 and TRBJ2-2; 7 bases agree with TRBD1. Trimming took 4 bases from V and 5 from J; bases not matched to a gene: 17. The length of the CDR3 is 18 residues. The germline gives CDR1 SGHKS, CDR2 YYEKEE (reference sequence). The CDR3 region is CASSRTGADAVGTGELFF. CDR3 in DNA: TGTGCCAGCAGCCGGACAGGAGCTGACGCAGTTGGGACCGGGGAGCTGTTTTTT.

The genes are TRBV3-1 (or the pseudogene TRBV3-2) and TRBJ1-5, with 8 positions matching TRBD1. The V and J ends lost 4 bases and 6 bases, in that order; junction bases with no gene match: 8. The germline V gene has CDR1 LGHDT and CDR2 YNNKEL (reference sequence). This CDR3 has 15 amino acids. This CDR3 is CASSPQGGKGQPQHF. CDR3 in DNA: TGTGCCAGCAGCCCACAGGGGGGGAAAGGTCAGCCCCAGCATTTT.

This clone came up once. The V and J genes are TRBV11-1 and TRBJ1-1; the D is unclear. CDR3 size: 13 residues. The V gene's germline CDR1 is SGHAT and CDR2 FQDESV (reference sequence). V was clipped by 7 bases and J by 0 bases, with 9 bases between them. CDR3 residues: CASTFHMNTEAFF. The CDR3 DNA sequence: TGTGCCAGCACATTCCACATGAACACTGAAGCTTTCTTT.

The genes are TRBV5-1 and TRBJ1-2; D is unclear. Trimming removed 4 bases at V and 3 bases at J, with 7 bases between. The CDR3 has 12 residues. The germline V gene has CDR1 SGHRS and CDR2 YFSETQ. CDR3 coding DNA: TGCGCCAGCAGCGAGGCCGACTATGGCTACACCTTC. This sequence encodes CASSEADYGYTF.

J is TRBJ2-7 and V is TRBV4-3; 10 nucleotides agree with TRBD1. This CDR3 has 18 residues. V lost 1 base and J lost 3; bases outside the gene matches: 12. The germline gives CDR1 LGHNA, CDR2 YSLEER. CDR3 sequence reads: CASSQAIGGTGVGYEQYF. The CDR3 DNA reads TGCGCCAGCAGCCAAGCCATCGGCGGGACAGGGGTTGGCTACGAGCAGTACTTC.

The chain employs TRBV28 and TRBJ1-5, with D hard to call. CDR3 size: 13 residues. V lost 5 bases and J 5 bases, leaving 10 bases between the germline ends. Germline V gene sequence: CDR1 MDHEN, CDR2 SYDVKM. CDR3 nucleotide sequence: TGTGCCAGCAGTCCGACAATGGATCAGCCCCAGCATTTT. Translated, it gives CASSPTMDQPQHF.

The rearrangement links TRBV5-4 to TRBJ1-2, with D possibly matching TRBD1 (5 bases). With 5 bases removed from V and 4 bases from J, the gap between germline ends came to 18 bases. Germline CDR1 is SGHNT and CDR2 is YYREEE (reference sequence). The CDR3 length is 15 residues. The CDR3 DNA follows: TGTGCCAGCAGACAAGCCGGCCAGGGTTCCTATGGCTACACCTTC. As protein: CASRQAGQGSYGYTF.

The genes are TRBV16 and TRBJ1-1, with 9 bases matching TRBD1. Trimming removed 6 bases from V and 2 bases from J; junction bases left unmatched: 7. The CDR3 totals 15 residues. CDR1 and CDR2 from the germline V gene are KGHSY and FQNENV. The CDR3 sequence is CASRKLQGANTEAFF. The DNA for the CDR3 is TGTGCCAGCAGAAAGTTACAGGGGGCAAACACTGAAGCTTTCTTT.

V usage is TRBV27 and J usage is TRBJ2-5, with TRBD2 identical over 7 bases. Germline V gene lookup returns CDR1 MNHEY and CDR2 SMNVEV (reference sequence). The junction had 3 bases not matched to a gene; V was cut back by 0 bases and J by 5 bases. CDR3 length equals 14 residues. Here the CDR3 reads CASSLSRLAETQYF. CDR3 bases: TGTGCCAGCAGTTTATCGAGACTAGCCGAGACCCAGTACTTC.

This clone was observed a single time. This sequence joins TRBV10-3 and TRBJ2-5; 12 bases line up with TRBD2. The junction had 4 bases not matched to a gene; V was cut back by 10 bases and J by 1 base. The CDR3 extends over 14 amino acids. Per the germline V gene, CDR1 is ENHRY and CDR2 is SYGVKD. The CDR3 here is CATGTSGFQETQYF. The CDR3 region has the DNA TGTGCCACAGGGACTAGCGGGTTCCAAGAGACCCAGTACTTC.

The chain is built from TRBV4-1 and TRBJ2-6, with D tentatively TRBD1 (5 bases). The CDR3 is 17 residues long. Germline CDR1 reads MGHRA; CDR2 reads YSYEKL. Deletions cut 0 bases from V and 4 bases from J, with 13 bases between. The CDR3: CASSQDQTVSGANVLTF. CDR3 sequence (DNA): TGCGCCAGCAGCCAAGATCAGACAGTATCAGGGGCCAACGTCCTGACTTTC.